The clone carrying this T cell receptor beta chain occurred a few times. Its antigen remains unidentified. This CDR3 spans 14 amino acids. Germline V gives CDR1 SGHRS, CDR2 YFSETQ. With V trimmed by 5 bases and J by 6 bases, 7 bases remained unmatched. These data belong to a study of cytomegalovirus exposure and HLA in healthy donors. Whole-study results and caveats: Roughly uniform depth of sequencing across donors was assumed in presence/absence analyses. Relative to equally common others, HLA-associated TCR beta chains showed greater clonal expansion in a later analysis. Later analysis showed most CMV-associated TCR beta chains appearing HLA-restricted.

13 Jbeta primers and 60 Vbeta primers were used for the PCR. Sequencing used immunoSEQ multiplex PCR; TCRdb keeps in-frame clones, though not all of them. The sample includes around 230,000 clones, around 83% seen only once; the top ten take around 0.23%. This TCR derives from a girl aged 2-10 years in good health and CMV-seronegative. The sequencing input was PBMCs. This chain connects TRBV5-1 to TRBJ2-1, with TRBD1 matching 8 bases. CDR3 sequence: CASRPGTGSNEQFF. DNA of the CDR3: TGCGCCAGCAGGCCCGGGACAGGATCCAATGAGCAGTTCTTC.